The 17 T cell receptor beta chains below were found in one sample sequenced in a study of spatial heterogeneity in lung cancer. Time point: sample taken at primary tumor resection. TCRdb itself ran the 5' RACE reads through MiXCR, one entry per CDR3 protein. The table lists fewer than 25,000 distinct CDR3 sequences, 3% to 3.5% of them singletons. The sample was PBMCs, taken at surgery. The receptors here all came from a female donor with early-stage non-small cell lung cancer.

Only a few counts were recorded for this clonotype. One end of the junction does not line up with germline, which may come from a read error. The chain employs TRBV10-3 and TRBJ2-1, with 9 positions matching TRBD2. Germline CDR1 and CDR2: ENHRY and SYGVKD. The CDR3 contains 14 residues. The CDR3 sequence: CAINEGGRANEQFF. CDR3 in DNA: TGTGCCATCAATGAGGGCGGGAGGGCCAATGAGCAGTTCTTC.

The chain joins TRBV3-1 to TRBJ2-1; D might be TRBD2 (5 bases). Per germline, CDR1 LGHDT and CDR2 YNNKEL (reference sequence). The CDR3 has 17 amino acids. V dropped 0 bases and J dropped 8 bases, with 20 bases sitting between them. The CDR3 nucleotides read TGTGCCAGCAGCCAAGATTCTAGGGTCGAGGGCAGACATGAGCAGTTCTTC. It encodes CASSQDSRVEGRHEQFF.

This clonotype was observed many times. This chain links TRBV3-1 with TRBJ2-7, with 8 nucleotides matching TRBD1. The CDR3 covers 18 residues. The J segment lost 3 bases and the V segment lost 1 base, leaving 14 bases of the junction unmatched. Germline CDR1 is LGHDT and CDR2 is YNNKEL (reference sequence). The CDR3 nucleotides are TGTGCCAGCAGCCAAGGGGCCGGGACAGGTCTTTGGGGCTACGAGCAGTACTTC. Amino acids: CASSQGAGTGLWGYEQYF.

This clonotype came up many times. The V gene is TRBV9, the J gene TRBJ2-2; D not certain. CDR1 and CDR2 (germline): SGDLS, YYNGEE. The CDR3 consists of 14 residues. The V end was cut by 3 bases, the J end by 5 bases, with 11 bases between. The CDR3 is CASSGAVGTGELFF. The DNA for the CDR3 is TGTGCCAGCAGCGGGGCAGTGGGGACCGGGGAGCTGTTTTTT.

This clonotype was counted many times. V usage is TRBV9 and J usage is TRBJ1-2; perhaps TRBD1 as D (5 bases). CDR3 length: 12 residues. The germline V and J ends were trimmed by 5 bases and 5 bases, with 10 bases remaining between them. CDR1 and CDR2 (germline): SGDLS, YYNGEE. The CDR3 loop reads CASRTEPYGYTF. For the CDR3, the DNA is TGTGCCAGCAGGACAGAACCATATGGCTACACCTTC. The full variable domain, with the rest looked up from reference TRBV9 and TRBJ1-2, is DSGVTQTPKHLITATGQRVTLRCSPRSGDLSVYWYQQSLDQGLQFLIQYYNGEERAKGNILERFSAQQFPDLHSELNLSSLELGDSALYFCASRTEPYGYTFGSGTRLTVV.

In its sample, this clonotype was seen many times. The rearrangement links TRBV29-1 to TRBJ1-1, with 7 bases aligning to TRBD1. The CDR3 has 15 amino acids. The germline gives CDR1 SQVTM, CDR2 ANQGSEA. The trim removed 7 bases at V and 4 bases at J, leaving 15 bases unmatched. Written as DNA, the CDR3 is TGCAGCGGGGACAGCAGCCTTGGGTCCGGCACTGAAGCTTTCTTT. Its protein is CSGDSSLGSGTEAFF. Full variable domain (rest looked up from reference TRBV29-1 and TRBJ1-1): SAVISQKPSRDICQRGTSLTIQCQVDSQVTMMFWYRQQPGQSLTLIATANQGSEATYESGFVIDKFPISRPNLTFSTLTVSNMSPEDSSIYLCSGDSSLGSGTEAFFGQGTRLTVV.

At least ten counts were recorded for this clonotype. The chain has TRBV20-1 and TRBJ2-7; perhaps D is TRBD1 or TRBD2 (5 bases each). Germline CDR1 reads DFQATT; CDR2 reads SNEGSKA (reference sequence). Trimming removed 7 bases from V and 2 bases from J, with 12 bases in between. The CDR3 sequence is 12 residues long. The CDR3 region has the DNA TGCAGTGGGAGAGGGGTTGCCTACGAGCAGTACTTC. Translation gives CSGRGVAYEQYF.

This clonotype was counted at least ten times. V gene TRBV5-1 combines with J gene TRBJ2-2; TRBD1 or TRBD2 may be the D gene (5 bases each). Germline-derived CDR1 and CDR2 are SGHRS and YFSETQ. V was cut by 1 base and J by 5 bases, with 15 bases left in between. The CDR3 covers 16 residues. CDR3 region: CASSLYSGPWTGELFF. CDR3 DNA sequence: TGCGCCAGCAGCTTGTACTCGGGGCCATGGACCGGGGAGCTGTTTTTT.

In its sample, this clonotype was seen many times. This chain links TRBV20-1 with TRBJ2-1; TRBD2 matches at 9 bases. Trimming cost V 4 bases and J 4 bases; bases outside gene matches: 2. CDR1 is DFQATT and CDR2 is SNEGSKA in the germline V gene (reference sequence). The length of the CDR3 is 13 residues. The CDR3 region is CSAISGSYNEQFF. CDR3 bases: TGCAGTGCTATTAGCGGGAGTTACAATGAGCAGTTCTTC.

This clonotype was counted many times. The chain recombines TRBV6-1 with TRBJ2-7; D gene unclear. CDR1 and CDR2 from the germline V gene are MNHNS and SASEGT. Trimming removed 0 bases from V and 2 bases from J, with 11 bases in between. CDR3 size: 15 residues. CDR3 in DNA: TGTGCCAGCAGTGAAGCTTCGGGCTTCCCCTACGAGCAGTACTTC. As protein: CASSEASGFPYEQYF.

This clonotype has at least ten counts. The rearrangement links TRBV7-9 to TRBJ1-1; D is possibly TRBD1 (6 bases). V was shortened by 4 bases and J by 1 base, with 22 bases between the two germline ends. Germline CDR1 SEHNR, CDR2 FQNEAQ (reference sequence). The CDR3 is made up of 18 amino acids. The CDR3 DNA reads TGTGCCAGCAGCTCAATAACGATAATTCGGGGGGCGAACACTGAAGCTTTCTTT. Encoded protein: CASSSITIIRGANTEAFF.

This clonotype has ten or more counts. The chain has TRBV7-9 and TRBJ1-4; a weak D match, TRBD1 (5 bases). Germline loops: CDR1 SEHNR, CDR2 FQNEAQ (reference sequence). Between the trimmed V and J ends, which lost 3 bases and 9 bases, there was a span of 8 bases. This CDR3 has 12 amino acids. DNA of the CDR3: TGTGCCAGCAGCTTCCAGGGCCAAAAACTGTTTTTT. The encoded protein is CASSFQGQKLFF.

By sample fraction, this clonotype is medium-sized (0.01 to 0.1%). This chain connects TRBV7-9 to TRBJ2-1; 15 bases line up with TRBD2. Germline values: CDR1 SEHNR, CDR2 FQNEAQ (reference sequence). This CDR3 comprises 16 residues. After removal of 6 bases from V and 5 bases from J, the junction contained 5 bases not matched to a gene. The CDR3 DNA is TGTGCCAGCAGGTACGGGACTAGCGGGAGGAACAATGAGCAGTTCTTC. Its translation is CASRYGTSGRNNEQFF.

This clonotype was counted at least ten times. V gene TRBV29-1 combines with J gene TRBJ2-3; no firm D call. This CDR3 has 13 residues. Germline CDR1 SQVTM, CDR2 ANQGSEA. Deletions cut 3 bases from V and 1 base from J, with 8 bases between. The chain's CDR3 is CSVDEDGTDTQYF. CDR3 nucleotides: TGCAGCGTTGACGAGGATGGCACAGATACGCAGTATTTT.

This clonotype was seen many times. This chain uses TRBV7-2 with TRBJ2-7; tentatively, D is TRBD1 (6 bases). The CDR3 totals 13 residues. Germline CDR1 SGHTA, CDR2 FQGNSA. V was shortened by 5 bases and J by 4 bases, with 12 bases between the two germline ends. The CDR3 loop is CASSLGQIYEQYF. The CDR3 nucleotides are TGTGCCAGCAGCCTCGGACAGATTTACGAGCAGTACTTC.

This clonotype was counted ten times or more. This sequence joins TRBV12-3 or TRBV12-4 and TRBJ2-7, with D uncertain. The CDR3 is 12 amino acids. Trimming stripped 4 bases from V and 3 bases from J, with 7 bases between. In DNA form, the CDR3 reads TGTGCCAGCAGTTCCGTGAGCTACGAGCAGTACTTC. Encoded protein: CASSSVSYEQYF.

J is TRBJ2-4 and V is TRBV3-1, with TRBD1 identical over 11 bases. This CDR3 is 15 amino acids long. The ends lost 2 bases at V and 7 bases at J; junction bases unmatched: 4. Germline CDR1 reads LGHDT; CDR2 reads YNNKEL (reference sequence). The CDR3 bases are TGTGCCAGCAGCCAACATGGACAGGGGGCTAACATTCAGTACTTC. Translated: CASSQHGQGANIQYF. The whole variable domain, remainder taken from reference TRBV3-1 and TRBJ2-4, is DTAVSQTPKYLVTQMGNDKSIKCEQNLGHDTMYWYKQDSKKFLKIMFSYNNKELIINETVPNRFSPKSPDKAHLNLHINSLELGDSAVYFCASSQHGQGANIQYFGAGTRLSVL.